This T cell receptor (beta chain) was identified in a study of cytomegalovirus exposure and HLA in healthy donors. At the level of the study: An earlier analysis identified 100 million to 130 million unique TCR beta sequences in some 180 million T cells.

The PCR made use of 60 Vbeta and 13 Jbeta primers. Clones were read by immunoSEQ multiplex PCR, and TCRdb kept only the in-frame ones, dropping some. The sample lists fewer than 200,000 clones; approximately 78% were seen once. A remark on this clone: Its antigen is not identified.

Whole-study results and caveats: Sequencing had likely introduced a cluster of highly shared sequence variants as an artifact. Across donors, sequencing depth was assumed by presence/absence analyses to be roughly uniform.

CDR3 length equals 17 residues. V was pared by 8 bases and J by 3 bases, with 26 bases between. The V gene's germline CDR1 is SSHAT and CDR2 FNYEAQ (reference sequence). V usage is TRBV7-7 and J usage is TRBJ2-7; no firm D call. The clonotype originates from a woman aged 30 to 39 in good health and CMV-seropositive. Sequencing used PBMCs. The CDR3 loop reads CASLRMSSRIKHYEQYF. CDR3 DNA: TGTGCCAGCCTTCGGATGAGTTCCAGGATAAAACACTACGAGCAGTACTTC. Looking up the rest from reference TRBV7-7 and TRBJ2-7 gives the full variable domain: GAGVSQSPRYKVTKRGQDVTLRCDPISSHATLYWYQQALGQGPEFLTYFNYEAQPDKSGLPSDRFSAERPEGSISTLTIQRTEQRDSAMYRCASLRMSSRIKHYEQYFGPGTRLTVT.